The 27 T cell receptor beta chains listed next were all sequenced from one sample in a study of T cell repertoires in aging, cancer and after chemotherapy. A mixed TRB-A/B primer pool amplified rearranged TRB by multiplex touch-down PCR. TCRdb independently ran MiXCR on the multiplex PCR reads; one entry per CDR3 protein. The repertoire holds roughly 1,700 distinct CDR3 sequences, with about 67% as singletons. Amplification of TCR beta used genomic DNA extracted from peripheral blood. The sample consisted of blood. The receptors were sampled from a human donor with a solid tumor.

The chain combines TRBV30 with TRBJ1-5; D may be TRBD1 (5 bases). Trimming stripped 0 bases from V and 6 bases from J, with 6 bases between. Germline CDR1 GTSNPN, CDR2 SVGIG (reference sequence). The CDR3 contains 12 residues. This CDR3 reads CAWSVGTQPQHF. CDR3 coding DNA: TGTGCCTGGAGTGTAGGGACTCAGCCCCAGCATTTT.

The V gene is TRBV24-1, the J gene TRBJ1-3, with TRBD1 identical over 7 bases. The CDR3 is 16 amino acids. Trimming cost V 4 bases and J 2 bases; bases outside gene matches: 7. Per germline, CDR1 KGHDR and CDR2 SFDVKD. The DNA of the CDR3 is TGTGCCACCAGTGACGGGGACAGTGCCGCTGGAAACACCATATATTTT. Translation: CATSDGDSAAGNTIYF.

The chain links TRBV5-4 to TRBJ1-1; 9 bases match TRBD1. Germline V gives CDR1 SGHNT, CDR2 YYREEE (reference sequence). The CDR3 runs 15 residues. V lost 4 bases and J lost 4; bases outside the gene matches: 8. CDR3 residues: CASSDKQGAGTEAFF. CDR3 sequence (DNA): TGTGCCAGCAGCGATAAACAGGGGGCTGGCACTGAAGCTTTCTTT.

The genes are TRBV4-1 and TRBJ2-7; 11 bases agree with TRBD1. With 5 bases clipped from V and 3 bases from J, the junction kept 3 bases outside the gene matches. This CDR3 is built from 14 residues. The germline V gene has CDR1 MGHRA and CDR2 YSYEKL. CDR3: CASSAGTGGYEQYF. CDR3 coding DNA: TGCGCCAGCAGCGCCGGGACAGGGGGCTACGAGCAGTACTTC.

This chain links TRBV19 with TRBJ1-1; D unresolved. The CDR3 spans 14 residues. Germline lookup yields CDR1 LNHDA and CDR2 SQIVND (reference sequence). The V gene lost 3 bases and the J gene lost 2 bases, with 10 bases spanning the gap. Here the CDR3 reads CASSMSNSNTEAFF. DNA for the CDR3: TGTGCCAGTAGTATGAGTAACAGTAACACTGAAGCTTTCTTT.

The chain has TRBV7-3 and TRBJ1-2; a possible D gene is TRBD1 (5 bases). Trimming removed 2 bases from V and 4 bases from J, with 11 bases in between. The CDR3 covers 14 residues. Germline CDR1 and CDR2: SGHTA and FQGTGA. DNA of the CDR3: TGTGCCAGCAGCTTATACGACAGAGCCTATGGCTACACCTTC. This translates into CASSLYDRAYGYTF.

This clonotype was counted between two and nine times. V and J are TRBV30 and TRBJ2-2; no reliable D call. The CDR3 is 13 residues long. Germline V gene sequence: CDR1 GTSNPN, CDR2 SVGIG (reference sequence). V gave up 1 base and J gave up 6 bases, with 9 bases separating them. The CDR3 sequence is CAWSAARAGELFF. The CDR3, as DNA: TGTGCCTGGAGTGCCGCCCGGGCCGGGGAGCTGTTTTTT.

V is TRBV5-5 and J is TRBJ1-2, with 8 positions matching TRBD1. The CDR3 loop spans 16 amino acids. Germline V gene lookup returns CDR1 SGHKS and CDR2 YYEKEE (reference sequence). Trimming cost V 1 base and J 4 bases; bases outside gene matches: 9. CDR3 loop: CASSLNRGARAYGYTF. In DNA form, the CDR3 reads TGTGCCAGCAGCTTGAACAGGGGGGCTAGAGCCTATGGCTACACCTTC.

V is TRBV30 and J is TRBJ1-5, with D perhaps TRBD1 (6 bases). V dropped 1 base and J dropped 4 bases, with 8 bases sitting between them. The CDR3 extends over 13 amino acids. CDR1 and CDR2 from the germline V gene are GTSNPN and SVGIG (reference sequence). CDR3 amino acids: CAWSGTVNQPQHF. CDR3 coding DNA: TGTGCCTGGAGTGGGACAGTAAATCAGCCCCAGCATTTT.

This clonotype was counted a few times. This CDR3 reads CASREGARDTQYF. Here the CDR3 DNA reads TGTGCCAGCAGGGAGGGGGCTCGAGATACGCAGTATTTT. The gene calls are TRBV6-5 and TRBJ2-3, with a weak D call TRBD1 (7 bases). CDR3 length equals 13 residues. CDR1 is MNHEY, CDR2 SVGAGI, per germline. The V gene lost 6 bases and the J gene lost 5 bases, with 12 bases spanning the gap.

The chain joins TRBV19 to TRBJ2-2; no reliable D call. This CDR3 region has 13 residues. Per the germline V gene, CDR1 is LNHDA and CDR2 is SQIVND (reference sequence). With 4 bases removed from V and 0 bases from J, the gap between germline ends came to 3 bases. CDR3 residues: CASSNPNTGELFF. The CDR3 coding sequence is TGTGCCAGTAGTAACCCGAACACCGGGGAGCTGTTTTTT.

This clonotype was found a few times. The rearrangement uses TRBV6-5 and TRBJ2-7, with a possible D match to TRBD2 (5 bases). CDR1 MNHEY and CDR2 SVGAGI come from the germline V gene. This CDR3 comprises 12 residues. The germline V and J ends were trimmed by 6 bases and 3 bases, with 9 bases remaining between them. CDR3 nucleotides: TGTGCCAGCAGCTGGACTTACTACGAGCAGTACTTC. This encodes CASSWTYYEQYF.

The rearrangement joins TRBV29-1 to TRBJ2-7; TRBD1 agrees at 10 bases. The ends lost 6 bases at V and 5 bases at J; junction bases unmatched: 10. From germline, CDR1 is SQVTM and CDR2 ANQGSEA. The CDR3 loop spans 14 amino acids. DNA of the CDR3: TGCAGCGTCCGCGGGACAGGGGCGCGAAACGAGCAGTACTTC. Its protein is CSVRGTGARNEQYF.

V and J are TRBV20-1 and TRBJ2-7; D call uncertain. CDR1 and CDR2 from the germline V gene are DFQATT and SNEGSKA (reference sequence). Trimming took 5 bases from V and 7 from J, leaving 21 bases between them. CDR3 length equals 14 residues. CDR3 protein: CSALKTGRIWEQYF. In DNA form, the CDR3 reads TGCAGTGCTTTGAAGACCGGACGAATCTGGGAGCAGTACTTC.

The genes are TRBV29-1 and TRBJ2-3; weak D call: TRBD2 (6 bases). V lost 4 bases to trimming and J lost 0 bases, with 20 bases between them. This CDR3 contains 17 residues. CDR1 and CDR2 from the germline V gene are SQVTM and ANQGSEA. CDR3 residues: CSVGGFVGGSSTDTQYF. The CDR3 coding sequence is TGCAGCGTTGGGGGGTTCGTGGGGGGATCTAGCACAGATACGCAGTATTTT.

This clonotype was detected only once. The V and J genes are TRBV6-5 and TRBJ1-1, with 10 bases identical to TRBD1. The CDR3 totals 14 residues. CDR1 and CDR2 (germline): MNHEY, SVGAGI. V trimming: 6 bases; J trimming: 3 bases; junction bases outside the gene matches: 4. Written as DNA, the CDR3 is TGTGCCAGCAGGACAGGGGGCTTGTACACTGAAGCTTTCTTT. The encoded protein is CASRTGGLYTEAFF.

The V gene is TRBV7-9, the J gene TRBJ2-3; unclear D gene. The CDR3 covers 17 residues. Germline CDR1 SEHNR, CDR2 FQNEAQ (reference sequence). V dropped 1 base and J dropped 1 base, with 15 bases sitting between them. The CDR3 sequence: CASSLDPGRGGTDTQYF. DNA for the CDR3: TGTGCCAGCAGCTTAGACCCTGGCAGAGGAGGCACAGATACGCAGTATTTT. The whole variable domain, remainder taken from reference TRBV7-9 and TRBJ2-3, is DTGVSQNPRHKITKRGQNVTFRCDPISEHNRLYWYRQTLGQGPEFLTYFQNEAQLEKSRLLSDRFSAERPKGSFSTLEIQRTEQGDSAMYLCASSLDPGRGGTDTQYFGPGTRLTVL.

As concerns this clonotype: The junction departs from the called germline gene at one end, perhaps through a read error. The V call is TRBV13, the J call TRBJ1-1; D gene uncertain. The CDR3 totals 13 residues. Germline V gene lookup returns CDR1 PRHDT and CDR2 FYEKMQ (reference sequence). The DNA for the CDR3 is TGTGCCAGCACCTTAGGCTGGTTGGGTGAAGCTTTCTTT. It codes for CASTLGWLGEAFF.

The chain links TRBV5-6 to TRBJ2-7; TRBD1 matches at 8 bases. The CDR3 runs 14 residues. The germline gives CDR1 SGHDT, CDR2 YYEEEE. The junction had 5 bases not matched to a gene; V was cut back by 3 bases and J by 3 bases. CDR3 region: CASSSQGVDYEQYF. The CDR3 region has the DNA TGTGCCAGCAGCTCACAGGGGGTAGACTACGAGCAGTACTTC.

This chain connects TRBV6-6 to TRBJ1-1, with a possible D match to TRBD1 (6 bases). This CDR3 is built from 11 residues. Germline CDR1 and CDR2: MNHNY and SVGAGI (reference sequence). In DNA, the CDR3 is TGTGTTATTTACAGGGACACTGAAGCTTTCTTT. Its translation: CVIYRDTEAFF.

The V and J genes are TRBV19 and TRBJ1-5; D remains ambiguous. Germline V gives CDR1 LNHDA, CDR2 SQIVND (reference sequence). V was clipped by 11 bases and J by 6 bases, with 17 bases between them. This CDR3 region has 13 residues. The CDR3 region has the DNA TGTGCCGTCTCTGTCCTCGATCGTCAGCCCCAGCATTTT. It encodes CAVSVLDRQPQHF.

About this clonotype: A clone one base away is much larger, so this may be a read error. This rearrangement joins TRBV6-8 to TRBJ1-2; the D is unclear. The CDR3 is made up of 14 amino acids. Germline lookup yields CDR1 MNHGY and CDR2 SAAAGT. The V end was cut by 6 bases, the J end by 2 bases, with 13 bases between. The CDR3 reads CASSWQAINYGYTF. The DNA of the CDR3 is TGTGCCAGCAGCTGGCAGGCTATCAACTATGGCTACACCTTC.

V is TRBV30 and J is TRBJ2-2; 9 bases align to TRBD2. V lost 5 bases and J lost 1; bases outside the gene matches: 5. The germline V gene has CDR1 GTSNPN and CDR2 SVGIG (reference sequence). This CDR3 is built from 15 residues. CDR3: CAWSTSGLNTGELFF. CDR3 nucleotides: TGTGCCTGGTCAACTAGCGGGTTGAACACCGGGGAGCTGTTTTTT.

CDR3 bases: TGTGCCAGCAGCTTCCTATACGAGCAGTACTTC. It is translated as CASSFLYEQYF. The chain combines TRBV7-2 with TRBJ2-7; D remains ambiguous. V lost 3 bases and J lost 4, with 4 bases in between. This CDR3 has 11 residues. The V gene's germline CDR1 is SGHTA and CDR2 FQGNSA. Based on the CDR3 plus reference TRBV7-2 and TRBJ2-7, the full variable domain is GAGVSQSPSNKVTEKGKDVELRCDPISGHTALYWYRQSLGQGLEFLIYFQGNSAPDKSGLPSDRFSAERTGGSVSTLTIQRTQQEDSAVYLCASSFLYEQYFGPGTRLTVT.

The chain employs TRBV6-5 and TRBJ2-3; D is undetermined. Germline V CDR1 and CDR2: MNHEY, SVGAGI. V was trimmed by 0 bases and J by 2 bases, leaving 6 bases between them. The CDR3 sequence is 14 residues long. The CDR3 region is CASSYSLDTDTQYF. The CDR3 nucleotides read TGTGCCAGCAGTTACTCGTTGGACACAGATACGCAGTATTTT.

This rearrangement joins TRBV7-2 to TRBJ2-2; D unclear. V was pared by 0 bases and J by 8 bases, with 7 bases between. The CDR3 runs to 13 residues. Germline loops: CDR1 SGHTA, CDR2 FQGNSA. The CDR3 DNA reads as TGTGCCAGCAGCTTAGCGGGCCCTGGGGAGCTGTTTTTT. Its protein is CASSLAGPGELFF.

The rearrangement uses TRBV7-2 and TRBJ2-1, with 7 bases lining up with TRBD2. The CDR3 totals 15 residues. The V segment lost 0 bases and the J segment 6 bases; nucleotides outside the gene matches: 5. CDR1 and CDR2 (germline): SGHTA, FQGNSA. The CDR3 sequence is CASSLAGGWGNEQFF. Here the CDR3 DNA reads TGTGCCAGCAGCTTAGCGGGAGGGTGGGGCAATGAGCAGTTCTTC.